The next 24 T cell receptor beta chains were all read from a single sample in a study of blood T cell repertoires in COVID-19. Method: immunoSEQ multiplex PCR; TCRdb's copy keeps in-frame clones and lacks some. There are about 290,000 clones in the sample; approximately 90% occur only once, and about 4.2% lies in the top ten. The specimen sequenced was peripheral blood. These receptors were obtained from a man between 35 and 55 years old with acute or convalescent COVID-19.

The chain recombines TRBV19 with TRBJ2-3; TRBD1 matches at 7 bases. The V segment lost 6 bases and the J segment 8 bases; nucleotides outside the gene matches: 11. Germline V CDR1 and CDR2: LNHDA, SQIVND (reference sequence). The CDR3 contains 14 residues. Written as DNA, the CDR3 is TGTGCCAGTAGCCCACAGGGGTCCCCGGGTACGCAGTATTTT. It yields the protein CASSPQGSPGTQYF.

V and J are TRBV5-1 and TRBJ2-1, with D tentatively TRBD1 (5 bases). This CDR3 has 16 amino acids. V lost 0 bases to trimming and J lost 7 bases, with 17 bases between them. Germline V gene sequence: CDR1 SGHRS, CDR2 YFSETQ. The CDR3 DNA reads TGCGCCAGCAGCTTGGCTCCTGTCAGGGAAATGAATGAGCAGTTCTTC. This gives the protein CASSLAPVREMNEQFF.

The genes are TRBV5-1 and TRBJ1-3; D not resolved. The CDR3 totals 14 residues. Per germline, CDR1 SGHRS and CDR2 YFSETQ. Between the trimmed V and J ends, which lost 4 bases and 10 bases, there was a span of 18 bases. For the CDR3, the DNA is TGCGCCAGCAGCCCGGAGGGAGGGTTGTGGACCATATATTTT. Residues: CASSPEGGLWTIYF.

This rearrangement joins TRBV24-1 to TRBJ2-2; TRBD2 might be the D (6 bases). From germline, CDR1 is KGHDR and CDR2 SFDVKD. The CDR3 loop spans 17 amino acids. V lost 3 bases to trimming and J lost 7 bases, with 20 bases between them. CDR3: CATSDPIGTSGGGELFF. CDR3 bases: TGTGCCACCAGTGATCCTATCGGGACTTCGGGCGGCGGGGAGCTGTTTTTT.

J is TRBJ1-6 and V is TRBV6-5; unclear D gene. The CDR3 consists of 15 residues. Trimming stripped 2 bases from V and 8 bases from J, with 13 bases between. Germline V CDR1 and CDR2: MNHEY, SVGAGI. Here the CDR3 reads CASSYGSQVDSPLHF. CDR3 nucleotides: TGTGCCAGCAGTTACGGGAGCCAGGTCGATTCACCCCTCCACTTT.

This chain links TRBV6-5 with TRBJ2-7; D might be TRBD1 (5 bases). In germline, CDR1 is MNHEY, CDR2 SVGAGI. V shed 0 bases and J shed 3 bases, with 15 bases lying between them. The CDR3 spans 16 residues. This chain's CDR3 is CASSYSGPGLGYEQYF. CDR3 bases: TGTGCCAGCAGTTACTCCGGACCAGGGCTAGGCTACGAGCAGTACTTC.

The V and J genes are TRBV12-3 or TRBV12-4 and TRBJ1-1; TRBD1 might be the D (5 bases). Trimming left V 6 bases short and J 11 bases short, with 19 bases between. The CDR3 loop spans 13 amino acids. The CDR3 loop reads CASSPRAQSIAFF. The CDR3 DNA reads as TGTGCCAGCAGCCCCAGGGCCCAGAGCATCGCTTTCTTT.

A word on this clone: The sample carries other DNA sequences with the same CDR3. The chain employs TRBV3-1 (or the pseudogene TRBV3-2) and TRBJ1-5, with D perhaps TRBD1 (5 bases). This CDR3 region has 13 residues. Trimming stripped 0 bases from V and 7 bases from J, with 7 bases between. Looked up from germline, CDR1 is LGHDT and CDR2 is YNNKEL (reference sequence). CDR3: CASSQDRGQPQHF. In nucleotides, the CDR3 is TGTGCCAGCAGCCAAGATAGGGGACAGCCCCAGCATTTT.

The chain combines TRBV11-2 with TRBJ2-2; D possibly corresponds to TRBD1 (6 bases). The CDR3 extends over 17 amino acids. The germline V gene has CDR1 SGHAT and CDR2 FQNNGV. V gave up 2 bases and J gave up 7 bases, with 20 bases separating them. CDR3 sequence (DNA): TGTGCCAGCAGCTTATCGATGCGGCAGGGGTTGGGCGGGGAGCTGTTTTTT. It yields the protein CASSLSMRQGLGGELFF.

This clone was counted at least ten times. The chain is built from TRBV12-3 or TRBV12-4 and TRBJ1-3; unclear D gene. The CDR3 contains 12 residues. V was clipped by 7 bases and J by 3 bases, with 7 bases between them. In DNA form, the CDR3 reads TGTGCCAGCACCCCCGGTGGAAACACCATATATTTT. Protein: CASTPGGNTIYF.

The chain couples TRBV7-2 to TRBJ2-7; 7 positions agree with TRBD1. Losses at the gene ends were 3 bases for V and 0 bases for J; bases not matched to a gene: 2. Germline V gene sequence: CDR1 SGHTA, CDR2 FQGNSA. The CDR3 contains 14 residues. CDR3 in DNA: TGTGCCAGCAGCTTCGGGACAGCCTCCTACGAGCAGTACTTC. This codes for CASSFGTASYEQYF.

The V and J genes are TRBV2 and TRBJ1-5; 12 bases match TRBD1. From germline, CDR1 is SNHLY and CDR2 FYNNEI. The V segment lost 5 bases and the J segment 2 bases; nucleotides outside the gene matches: 4. The CDR3 length is 16 residues. CDR3: CASSLRDRGRNQPQHF. The CDR3 DNA reads as TGTGCCAGCAGTCTACGGGACAGGGGGCGCAATCAGCCCCAGCATTTT.

V is TRBV12-3 or TRBV12-4 and J is TRBJ1-1; 8 bases align to TRBD1. Unmatched junction bases numbered 4, after V lost 9 bases and J lost 1 base. This CDR3 has 13 residues. This CDR3 reads CASKGQANTEAFF. CDR3 in DNA: TGTGCCAGTAAGGGACAGGCGAACACTGAAGCTTTCTTT.

The chain uses TRBV9 and TRBJ1-1; possible D gene TRBD1, 6 bases. This CDR3 comprises 14 residues. V dropped 4 bases and J dropped 1 base, with 11 bases sitting between them. Germline V gene sequence: CDR1 SGDLS, CDR2 YYNGEE. Written as DNA, the CDR3 is TGTGCCAGCAGCCCCACAGGGACGAACACTGAAGCTTTCTTT. This codes for CASSPTGTNTEAFF.

The J gene is TRBJ2-7, the V gene TRBV24-1, with D possibly matching TRBD2 (6 bases). Germline CDR1 and CDR2: KGHDR and SFDVKD. The CDR3 is made up of 13 amino acids. With 4 bases removed from V and 3 bases from J, the gap between germline ends came to 9 bases. CDR3: CATSEEGSYEQYF. CDR3 in DNA: TGTGCCACCAGTGAGGAGGGGAGCTACGAGCAGTACTTC.

V and J are TRBV7-6 and TRBJ2-7, with TRBD2 identical over 8 bases. J lost 4 bases, V lost 4 bases, and 3 bases had no gene match. This CDR3 spans 13 amino acids. Germline V CDR1 and CDR2: SGHVS, FNYEAQ. The CDR3 sequence: CASSSVAGYEQYF. The CDR3, as DNA: TGTGCCAGCAGCTCCGTAGCGGGATACGAGCAGTACTTC.

CDR3 in amino acids: CASSEFRDQPQHF. The CDR3 nucleotides read TGTGCCAGCAGTGAGTTCCGGGATCAGCCCCAGCATTTT. The chain combines TRBV6-1 with TRBJ1-5; no definite D call. The V gene's germline CDR1 is MNHNS and CDR2 SASEGT. This CDR3 is 13 amino acids long. V lost 3 bases to trimming and J lost 5 bases, with 8 bases between them.

The chain has TRBV9 and TRBJ2-7; tentative D call: TRBD2 (6 bases). From germline, CDR1 is SGDLS and CDR2 YYNGEE. The V gene lost 3 bases and the J gene lost 2 bases, with 15 bases spanning the gap. The CDR3 is made up of 15 amino acids. CDR3 DNA sequence: TGTGCCAGCAGCGAGACGGGGGATCCTACCTACGAGCAGTACTTC. This sequence encodes CASSETGDPTYEQYF.

This clone was seen a few times. CDR3 DNA: TGTGCCAGCAGCTATCGGAGCTCTGGAAACACCATATATTTT. Protein: CASSYRSSGNTIYF. This chain joins TRBV11-2 and TRBJ1-3; D remains ambiguous. With 4 bases removed from V and 0 bases from J, the gap between germline ends came to 7 bases. Germline V gene sequence: CDR1 SGHAT, CDR2 FQNNGV. This CDR3 contains 14 residues.

This rearrangement joins TRBV28 to TRBJ2-7, with TRBD1 identical over 10 bases. Germline CDR1 and CDR2: MDHEN and SYDVKM. The CDR3 extends over 15 amino acids. The V and J ends lost 3 bases and 9 bases, in that order; junction bases with no gene match: 11. CDR3 residues: CASSLLGTGEVGQYF. CDR3 bases: TGTGCCAGCAGTTTGTTGGGGACAGGGGAGGTGGGGCAGTACTTC.

This chain connects TRBV2 to TRBJ2-1; TRBD1 matches 8 bases. CDR1 is SNHLY, CDR2 FYNNEI, per germline. The CDR3 has 14 residues. V was clipped by 2 bases and J by 8 bases; unmatched bases: 5. The CDR3 region is CASSEWAGGYEQFF. CDR3 in DNA: TGTGCCAGCAGTGAATGGGCAGGGGGCTATGAGCAGTTCTTC.

The chain uses TRBV30 and TRBJ1-5; no reliable D call. The V end lost 2 bases, the J end lost 3 bases, and 11 bases lay between the germline ends. This CDR3 is built from 14 residues. The germline V gene has CDR1 GTSNPN and CDR2 SVGIG (reference sequence). CDR3 amino acids: CAWSSYTDNQPQHF. The CDR3 coding sequence is TGTGCCTGGAGTTCGTACACCGACAATCAGCCCCAGCATTTT.

V and J are TRBV6-5 and TRBJ2-3; 12 bases agree with TRBD2. The germline V gene encodes CDR1 MNHEY and CDR2 SVGAGI. Losses at the gene ends were 9 bases for V and 8 bases for J; bases not matched to a gene: 3. There are 12 residues in the CDR3. The CDR3 spells CASTSGGSTQYF. CDR3 bases: TGTGCCAGTACTAGCGGGGGGTCTACGCAGTATTTT.

The chain uses TRBV5-1 and TRBJ1-2, with D uncertain. Trimming cost V 0 bases and J 0 bases, with 12 bases left between them. The CDR3 runs to 16 residues. Germline V lookup: CDR1 SGHRS, CDR2 YFSETQ. The CDR3 DNA reads TGCGCCAGCAGCTTGGCGAACAGCCGAGCTAACTATGGCTACACCTTC. Translating gives CASSLANSRANYGYTF.